This is a list of T cell receptor beta chains from one sample in a study of blood T cell repertoires in COVID-19. Produced via immunoSEQ multiplex PCR; TCRdb's table is partial and in-frame only. Found here are some 530,000 clones, approximately 90% of them singletons; the top ten hold around 7.9%. Sequencing was done on a sample of PBMCs or T cells enriched from blood (not recorded which). The receptors stem from a woman aged 60-75 years who had recovered from COVID-19. Both conserved end residues are part of each CDR3. A D gene is named only where the DNA matches it firmly.

j_call: TRBJ1-1
d_call: TRBD1
v_call: TRBV5-1
cdr3_length: 15
cdr3_nt: TGCGCCAGCAGCTTGCAGAACCAGGGGGCTACTGAAGCTTTCTTT
cdr3_aa: CASSLQNQGATEAFF

j_call: TRBJ2-1
d_call: .
v_call: TRBV6-1
cdr3_length: 16
cdr3_nt: TGTGCCAGCAGTGAAGCGGGTCGGGGTTCCTACAATGAGCAGTTCTTC
cdr3_aa: CASSEAGRGSYNEQFF

j_call: TRBJ1-4
d_call: .
v_call: TRBV25-1
cdr3_length: 15
cdr3_nt: TGTGCCAGCAGTGACACCCGAGGGATAGGGGAAAAACTGTTTTTT
cdr3_aa: CASSDTRGIGEKLFF

j_call: TRBJ2-3
d_call: .
v_call: TRBV11-2
cdr3_length: 11
cdr3_nt: TGTGCCAGCAGCTTCCTTGTTACGCAGTATTTT
cdr3_aa: CASSFLVTQYF

j_call: TRBJ2-2
d_call: .
v_call: TRBV5-1
cdr3_length: 14
cdr3_nt: TGCGCCAGCAGAGAGGCAGCGAACACCGGGGAGCTGTTTTTT
cdr3_aa: CASREAANTGELFF

j_call: TRBJ2-4
d_call: .
v_call: TRBV12-3/TRBV12-4
cdr3_length: 13
cdr3_nt: TGTGCCAGCAGTTATCGGGGGGCCAGCATTCAGTACTTC
cdr3_aa: CASSYRGASIQYF

j_call: TRBJ1-5
d_call: .
v_call: TRBV19
cdr3_length: 16
cdr3_nt: TGTGCCAGTAGAAGAAAGGCAGGGGTTGGCAATCAGCCCCAGCATTTT
cdr3_aa: CASRRKAGVGNQPQHF

j_call: TRBJ1-4
d_call: TRBD1
v_call: TRBV3-1/TRBV3-2
cdr3_length: 16
cdr3_nt: TGTGCCAGCAGCCAAGCAGGGACAGGGGTTGCGGAAAAACTGTTTTTT
cdr3_aa: CASSQAGTGVAEKLFF

j_call: TRBJ1-1
d_call: .
v_call: TRBV28
cdr3_length: 14
cdr3_nt: TGTGCCAGCAGTGACCGGGGAGGGGAGACTGAAGCTTTCTTT
cdr3_aa: CASSDRGGETEAFF

j_call: TRBJ2-1
d_call: .
v_call: TRBV29-1
cdr3_length: 14
cdr3_nt: TGCAGCGGCGGGTGGGGTGAGCCCTACAATGAGCAGTTCTTC
cdr3_aa: CSGGWGEPYNEQFF

j_call: TRBJ2-1
d_call: .
v_call: TRBV7-2
cdr3_length: 14
cdr3_nt: TGTGCCAGCAGCTCCGGACTTTCCCCCAATGAGCAGTTCTTC
cdr3_aa: CASSSGLSPNEQFF

j_call: TRBJ1-6
d_call: .
v_call: TRBV6-4
cdr3_length: 15
cdr3_nt: TGTGCCAGCAGTGACTCGCAGGGCTATAATTCACCCCTCCACTTT
cdr3_aa: CASSDSQGYNSPLHF

j_call: TRBJ2-5
d_call: TRBD2
v_call: TRBV28
cdr3_length: 16
cdr3_nt: TGTGCCAGCAGTCAACCCTGGCGGGGGGGGCAAGAGACCCAGTACTTC
cdr3_aa: CASSQPWRGGQETQYF

j_call: TRBJ2-7
d_call: .
v_call: TRBV5-1
cdr3_length: 16
cdr3_nt: TGCGCCAGCAGCTTGGCCGCCCAGGCAAGCTCCTACGAGCAGTACTTC
cdr3_aa: CASSLAAQASSYEQYF

j_call: TRBJ1-4
d_call: TRBD1
v_call: TRBV18
cdr3_length: 14
cdr3_nt: TGTGCCAGCTCACAGACAGGGGGTCAAGAAAAACTGTTTTTT
cdr3_aa: CASSQTGGQEKLFF

j_call: TRBJ2-2
d_call: .
v_call: TRBV12-5
cdr3_length: 14
cdr3_nt: TGTGCTACTCTTCCGGGAACTCGCACCGGGGAGCTGTTTTTT
cdr3_aa: CATLPGTRTGELFF